This T cell receptor beta chain appears in the sequencing data of a study of T cell responses to AZD1222 COVID-19 vaccine. General observations from the study: Only after the peak T cell response were repertoires sampled. Spike-specific TCR repertoires showed rising breadth and depth after two AZD1222 doses. The donor group comprised mostly white British people and more females; the analysis possibly underestimated clonal diversity.

This clone occurred a few times. Its cognate antigen is unknown. In germline, CDR1 is MGHRA, CDR2 YSYEKL. V lost 3 bases and J lost 5; bases outside the gene matches: 10. The CDR3 length is 16 residues. TCRdb keeps only in-frame clones here, not all; method: immunoSEQ multiplex PCR. The repertoire consists of 250,000 to 300,000 clones, with approximately 94% occurring once and the leading ten covering less than 0.65%. Sequences were derived from peripheral blood, sampled 28 days after the second AZD1222 dose. The TCR sequence derives from an adult who received the AZD1222 COVID-19 vaccine. V usage is TRBV4-1 and J usage is TRBJ2-7; 10 nucleotides agree with TRBD1. The CDR3 DNA reads TGCGCCAGCAGCCACCTTTGGGGGACAGGGGTACACGAGCAGTACTTC. This gives the protein CASSHLWGTGVHEQYF.